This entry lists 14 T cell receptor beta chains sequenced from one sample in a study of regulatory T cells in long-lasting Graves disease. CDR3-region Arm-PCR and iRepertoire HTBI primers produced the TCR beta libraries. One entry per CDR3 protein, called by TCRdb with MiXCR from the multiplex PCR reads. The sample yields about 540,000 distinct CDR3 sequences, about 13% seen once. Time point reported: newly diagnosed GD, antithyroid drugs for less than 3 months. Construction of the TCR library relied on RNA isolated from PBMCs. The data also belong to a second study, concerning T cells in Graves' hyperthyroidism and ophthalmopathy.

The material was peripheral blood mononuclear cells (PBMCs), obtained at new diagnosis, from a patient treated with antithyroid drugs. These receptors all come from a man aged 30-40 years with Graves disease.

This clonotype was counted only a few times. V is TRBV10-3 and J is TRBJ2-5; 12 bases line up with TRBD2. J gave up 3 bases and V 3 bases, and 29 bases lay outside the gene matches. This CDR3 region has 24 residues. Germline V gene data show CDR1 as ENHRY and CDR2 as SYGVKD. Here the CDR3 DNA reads TGTGCCATCAGTGAACCGGGGAGTCCGAGGATCAGAACCCCTAGCGGGAGGGAGGAAGAGACCCAGTACTTC. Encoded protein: CAISEPGSPRIRTPSGREEETQYF.

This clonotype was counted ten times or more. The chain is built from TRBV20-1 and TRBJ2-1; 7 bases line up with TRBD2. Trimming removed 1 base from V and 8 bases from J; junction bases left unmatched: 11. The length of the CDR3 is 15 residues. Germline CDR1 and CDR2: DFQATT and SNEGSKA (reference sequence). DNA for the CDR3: TGCAGTGCTAGAGGTCCCAGCGGGATGATGGATGAGCAGTTCTTC. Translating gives CSARGPSGMMDEQFF.

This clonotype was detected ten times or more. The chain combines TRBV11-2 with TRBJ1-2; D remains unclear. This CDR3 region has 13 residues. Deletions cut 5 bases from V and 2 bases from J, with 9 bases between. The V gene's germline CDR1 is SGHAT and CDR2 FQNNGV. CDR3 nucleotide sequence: TGTGCCAGCAGCAGAAGCACAAACTATGGCTACACCTTC. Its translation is CASSRSTNYGYTF.

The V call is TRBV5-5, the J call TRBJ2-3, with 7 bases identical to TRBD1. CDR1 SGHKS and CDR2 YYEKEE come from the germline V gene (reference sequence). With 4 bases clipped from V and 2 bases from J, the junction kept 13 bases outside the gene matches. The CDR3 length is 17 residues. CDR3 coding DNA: TGTGCCAGCAGCATTAGACCCCGGGACAGTGTCACAGATACGCAGTATTTT. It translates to CASSIRPRDSVTDTQYF.

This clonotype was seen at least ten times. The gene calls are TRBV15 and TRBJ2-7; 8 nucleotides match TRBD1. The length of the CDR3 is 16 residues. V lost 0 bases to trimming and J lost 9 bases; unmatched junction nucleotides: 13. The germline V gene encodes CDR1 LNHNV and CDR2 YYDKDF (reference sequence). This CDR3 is CATSRDKPTGEVMQYF. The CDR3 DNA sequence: TGTGCCACCAGCAGAGATAAGCCGACAGGGGAAGTTATGCAGTACTTC.

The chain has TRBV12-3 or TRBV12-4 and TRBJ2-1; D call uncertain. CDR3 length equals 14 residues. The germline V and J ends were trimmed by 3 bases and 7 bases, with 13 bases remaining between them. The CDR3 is CASSLSHPPNEQFF. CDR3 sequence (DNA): TGTGCCAGCAGTTTGTCCCACCCGCCAAATGAGCAGTTCTTC.

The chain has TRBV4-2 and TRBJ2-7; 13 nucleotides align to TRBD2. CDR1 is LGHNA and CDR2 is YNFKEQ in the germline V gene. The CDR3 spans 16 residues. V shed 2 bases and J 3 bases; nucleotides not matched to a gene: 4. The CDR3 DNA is TGTGCCAGCAGCCAACGGGGACTAGCGGGATACTACGAGCAGTACTTC. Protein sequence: CASSQRGLAGYYEQYF.

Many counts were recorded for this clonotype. CDR3 protein: CASSEVLAGGPNNEQFF. In DNA, the CDR3 is TGTGCCAGCAGTGAAGTACTAGCGGGAGGACCCAACAATGAGCAGTTCTTC. The chain combines TRBV2 with TRBJ2-1; 12 bases are shared with TRBD2. Germline V gene lookup returns CDR1 SNHLY and CDR2 FYNNEI. With V trimmed by 1 base and J by 5 bases, 6 bases remained unmatched. This CDR3 region has 17 residues.

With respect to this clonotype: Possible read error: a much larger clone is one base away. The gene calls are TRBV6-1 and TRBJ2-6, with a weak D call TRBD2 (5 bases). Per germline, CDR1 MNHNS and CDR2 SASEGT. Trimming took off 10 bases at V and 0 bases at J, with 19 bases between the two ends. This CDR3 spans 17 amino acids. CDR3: CATSPEPLASGANVLTF. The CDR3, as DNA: TGTGCCACTTCCCCAGAGCCTCTAGCCTCTGGGGCCAACGTCCTGACTTTC.

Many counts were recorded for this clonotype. The CDR3, as DNA: TGCAGTGCCGCCCCTAGCGGGAGAGGCAATGAGCAGTTCTTC. This encodes CSAAPSGRGNEQFF. V and J are TRBV20-1 and TRBJ2-1, with 10 bases matching TRBD2. This CDR3 has 14 amino acids. Looked up from germline, CDR1 is DFQATT and CDR2 is SNEGSKA (reference sequence). The J segment lost 6 bases and the V segment lost 6 bases, leaving 8 bases of the junction unmatched.

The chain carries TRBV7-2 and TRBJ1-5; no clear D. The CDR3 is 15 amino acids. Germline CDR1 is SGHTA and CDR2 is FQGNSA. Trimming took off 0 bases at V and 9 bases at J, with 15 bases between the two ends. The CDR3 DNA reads TGTGCCAGCAGCTTAGCGACTCCAGGTCCCGGGCCCCAGCATTTT. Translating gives CASSLATPGPGPQHF.

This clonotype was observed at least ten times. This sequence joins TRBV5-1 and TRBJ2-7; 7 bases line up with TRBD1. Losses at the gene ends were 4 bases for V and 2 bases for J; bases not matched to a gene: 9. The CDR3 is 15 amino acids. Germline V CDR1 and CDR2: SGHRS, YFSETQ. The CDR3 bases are TGCGCCAGCAGCGTGACAGGGTCGGGTACCTACGAGCAGTACTTC. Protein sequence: CASSVTGSGTYEQYF.

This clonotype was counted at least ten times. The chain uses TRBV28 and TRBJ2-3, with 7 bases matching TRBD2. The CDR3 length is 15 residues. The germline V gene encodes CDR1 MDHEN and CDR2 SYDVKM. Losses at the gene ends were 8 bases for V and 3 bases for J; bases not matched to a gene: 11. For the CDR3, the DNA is TGTGCCAGCTGCCCCTCGGGGGAGGGGACAGATACGCAGTATTTT. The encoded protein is CASCPSGEGTDTQYF.

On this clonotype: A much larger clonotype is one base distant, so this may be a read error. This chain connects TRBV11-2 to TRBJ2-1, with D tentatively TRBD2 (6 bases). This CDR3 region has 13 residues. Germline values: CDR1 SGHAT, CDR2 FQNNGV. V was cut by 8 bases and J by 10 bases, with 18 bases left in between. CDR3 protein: CASGFSGTYEQFF. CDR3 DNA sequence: TGTGCCAGCGGATTTAGCGGCACCTACGAGCAGTTCTTC.